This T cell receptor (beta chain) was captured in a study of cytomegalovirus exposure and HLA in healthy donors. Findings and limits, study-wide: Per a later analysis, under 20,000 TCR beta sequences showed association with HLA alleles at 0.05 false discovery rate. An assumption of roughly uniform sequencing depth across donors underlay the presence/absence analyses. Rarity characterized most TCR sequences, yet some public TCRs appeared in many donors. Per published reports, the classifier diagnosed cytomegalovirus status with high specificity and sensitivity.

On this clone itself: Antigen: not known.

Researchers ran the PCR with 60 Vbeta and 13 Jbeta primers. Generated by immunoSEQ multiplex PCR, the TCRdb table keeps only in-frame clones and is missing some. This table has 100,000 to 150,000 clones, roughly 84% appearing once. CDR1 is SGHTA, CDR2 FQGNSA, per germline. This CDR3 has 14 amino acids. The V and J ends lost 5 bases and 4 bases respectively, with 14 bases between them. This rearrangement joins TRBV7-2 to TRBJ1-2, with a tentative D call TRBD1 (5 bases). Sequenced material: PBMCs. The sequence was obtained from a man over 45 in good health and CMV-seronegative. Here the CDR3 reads CASSLTSGGYGYTF. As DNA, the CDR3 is TGTGCCAGCAGCCTCACGTCGGGGGGCTATGGCTACACCTTC.